The rows below give T cell receptor beta chains drawn from one sample of a study of shared clonotypes between healthy human individuals. The method was immunoSEQ multiplex PCR; TCRdb's version includes in-frame clones alone and lacks a portion of them. Of 2,100,000 or so clones in the sample, approximately 95% were seen once. What was sequenced was naive CD4+ T cells sorted from blood. These receptors originate from a man younger than 35 in good health. Each CDR3 is given with its conserved first and last residue. The order of the fields is V gene, D gene, J gene, clone size, CDR3 protein, CDR3 DNA. The D gene is left open where the match is weak. Clone sizes are given selectively: once, few, many, or a class where the clone is expanded.

>TRBV11-2|-|TRBJ1-6|-
CASSPNQGNSPLHF
TGTGCCAGCAGCCCCAATCAGGGAAATTCACCCCTCCACTTT
>TRBV25-1|-|TRBJ2-1|-
CASSEIGGDEQFF
TGTGCCAGCAGTGAAATAGGGGGGGATGAGCAGTTCTTC
>TRBV18|-|TRBJ2-7|-
CASSPGESGSYEQYF
TGTGCCAGCTCACCAGGCGAAAGTGGCTCCTACGAGCAGTACTTC
>TRBV4-3|-|TRBJ1-2|-
CASSQGHRAYYGYTF
TGCGCCAGCAGCCAAGGGCATAGAGCTTACTATGGCTACACCTTC
>TRBV7-9|-|TRBJ1-1|-
CASSSRANTEAFF
TGTGCCAGCAGCTCTCGGGCCAACACTGAAGCTTTCTTT
>TRBV10-2|TRBD1|TRBJ2-2|-
CASTGQGAGELFF
TGCGCCAGCACCGGACAGGGGGCCGGGGAGCTGTTTTTT
>TRBV9|-|TRBJ2-3|once
CASSSLPGAKDTQYF
TGTGCCAGCAGCTCCCTTCCGGGAGCCAAAGATACGCAGTATTTT
>TRBV28|-|TRBJ2-6|-
CASNTLNLNVLTF
TGTGCCAGCAACACCCTAAACCTTAACGTCCTGACTTTC
>TRBV5-1|-|TRBJ1-5|-
CASSTQGGQPQHF
TGCGCCAGCAGCACACAGGGAGGCCAGCCCCAGCATTTT
>TRBV9|TRBD1|TRBJ2-7|once
CASSVGMPGTGPYEQYF
TGTGCCAGCAGCGTAGGAATGCCCGGGACAGGACCCTACGAGCAGTACTTC
>TRBV18|-|TRBJ2-7|-
CASSPVGGNLYEQYF
TGTGCCAGCTCACCAGTAGGGGGAAACCTCTACGAGCAGTACTTC
>TRBV7-9|TRBD2|TRBJ2-5|-
CASSLTSGQETQYF
TGTGCCAGCAGCTTAACTAGCGGTCAAGAGACCCAGTACTTC
>TRBV25-1|-|TRBJ1-1|-
CASSTGLNQGSAFF
TGTGCCAGCAGTACGGGGCTGAATCAGGGGAGTGCTTTCTTT
>TRBV28|TRBD1|TRBJ1-2|-
CASRRRTGSKTF
TGTGCCAGCAGGCGTAGGACAGGTAGTAAGACCTTC
>TRBV6-5|-|TRBJ2-7|-
CASSSVNYEQYF
TGTGCCAGCAGTTCCGTAAACTACGAGCAGTACTTC
>TRBV10-2|-|TRBJ1-1|-
CASSEWGLGTEAFF
TGCGCCAGCAGTGAGTGGGGGTTGGGGACTGAAGCTTTCTTT
>TRBV11-2|TRBD1|TRBJ1-4|-
CASSFNTGATNEKLFF
TGTGCCAGCAGCTTTAATACAGGGGCAACTAATGAAAAACTGTTTTTT
>TRBV30|TRBD1|TRBJ2-7|-
CAWSPHYLRDSTYEQYF
TGTGCCTGGAGTCCACATTACCTCAGGGACAGCACCTACGAGCAGTACTTC
>TRBV5-4|-|TRBJ1-4|once
CASSLDRPNEKLFF
TGTGCCAGCAGCTTGGATAGACCTAATGAAAAACTGTTTTTT
>TRBV13|-|TRBJ2-1|few
CASSLGTGLHLNEQFF
TGTGCCAGCAGCTTAGGTACAGGACTGCACCTTAATGAGCAGTTCTTC
>TRBV9|-|TRBJ2-7|-
CASSGGPGRPEPYEQYF
TGTGCCAGCAGCGGGGGACCCGGACGGCCGGAACCCTACGAGCAGTACTTC
>TRBV4-3|-|TRBJ1-1|-
CASSHPDRVAEAFF
TGCGCCAGCAGCCATCCGGACCGGGTCGCTGAAGCTTTCTTT
>TRBV5-1|-|TRBJ1-3|-
CASSLGERSGNTIYF
TGCGCCAGCAGCTTGGGAGAGCGCTCTGGAAACACCATATATTTT
>TRBV6-6|TRBD2|TRBJ2-3|-
CASSSSGGAQDTQYF
TGTGCCAGCAGTTCCAGCGGGGGGGCCCAGGATACGCAGTATTTT
>TRBV6-1|TRBD1|TRBJ1-2|-
CASSEDRGIYGYTF
TGTGCCAGCAGTGAAGACAGGGGTATCTATGGCTACACCTTC
>TRBV6-5|-|TRBJ1-1|-
CASSSSTEAFF
TGTGCCAGCAGTTCCAGCACTGAAGCTTTCTTT
>TRBV25-1|-|TRBJ1-1|-
CASSERGVIEAFF
TGTGCCAGCAGTGAAAGGGGGGTCATTGAAGCTTTCTTT
>TRBV6-1|-|TRBJ2-2|once
CASSFTGPDTGELFF
TGTGCCAGCAGTTTTACGGGGCCAGACACCGGGGAGCTGTTTTTT
>TRBV6-5|-|TRBJ2-3|-
CATSRTSADTQYF
TGTGCCACCAGCCGGACCTCCGCGGATACGCAGTATTTT
>TRBV2|-|TRBJ2-2|-
CASHGTGELFF
TGTGCCAGCCATGGAACCGGGGAGCTGTTTTTT